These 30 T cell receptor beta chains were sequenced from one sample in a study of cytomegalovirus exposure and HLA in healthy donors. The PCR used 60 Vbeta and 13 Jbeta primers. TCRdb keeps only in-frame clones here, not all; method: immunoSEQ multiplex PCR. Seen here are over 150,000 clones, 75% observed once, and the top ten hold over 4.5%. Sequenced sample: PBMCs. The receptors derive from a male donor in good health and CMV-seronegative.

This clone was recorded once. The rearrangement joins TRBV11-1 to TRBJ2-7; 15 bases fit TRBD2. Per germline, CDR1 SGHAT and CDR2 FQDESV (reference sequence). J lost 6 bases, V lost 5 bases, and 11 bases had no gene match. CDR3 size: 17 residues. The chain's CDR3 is CASSLKGLAGGGSEQYF. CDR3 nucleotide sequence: TGTGCCAGCAGCCTAAAGGGACTAGCGGGAGGTGGGTCCGAGCAGTACTTC.

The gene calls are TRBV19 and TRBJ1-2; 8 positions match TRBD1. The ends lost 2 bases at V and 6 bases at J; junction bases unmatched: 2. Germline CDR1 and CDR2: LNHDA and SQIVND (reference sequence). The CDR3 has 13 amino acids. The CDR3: CASSITDRDGYTF. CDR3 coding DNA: TGTGCCAGTAGTATAACGGACAGGGATGGCTACACCTTC.

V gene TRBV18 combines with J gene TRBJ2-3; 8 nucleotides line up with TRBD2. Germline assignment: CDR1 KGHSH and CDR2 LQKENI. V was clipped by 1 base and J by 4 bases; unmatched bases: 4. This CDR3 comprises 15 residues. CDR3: CASSPRSGSADTQYF. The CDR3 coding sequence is TGTGCCAGCTCACCACGGAGCGGGAGCGCAGATACGCAGTATTTT.

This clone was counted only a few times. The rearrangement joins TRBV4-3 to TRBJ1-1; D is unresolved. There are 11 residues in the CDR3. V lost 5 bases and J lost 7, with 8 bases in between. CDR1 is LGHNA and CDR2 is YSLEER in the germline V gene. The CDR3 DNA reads TGCGCCAGCAGCTCGCGGTTTGAAGCTTTCTTT. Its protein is CASSSRFEAFF.

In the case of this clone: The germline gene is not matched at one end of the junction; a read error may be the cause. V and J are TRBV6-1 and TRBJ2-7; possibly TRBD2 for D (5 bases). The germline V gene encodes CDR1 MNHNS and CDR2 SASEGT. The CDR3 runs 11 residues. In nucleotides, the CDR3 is TGTGCCAGCAGTGAACGGGCCCGGGGTTTCTTC. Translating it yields CASSERARGFF.

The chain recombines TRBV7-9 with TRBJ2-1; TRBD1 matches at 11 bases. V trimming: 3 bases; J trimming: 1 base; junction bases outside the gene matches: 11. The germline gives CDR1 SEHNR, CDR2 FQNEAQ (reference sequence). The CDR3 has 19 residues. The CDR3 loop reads CASSLGNLDRGHSYNEQFF. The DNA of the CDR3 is TGTGCCAGCAGCTTGGGGAATTTGGACAGGGGGCATTCCTACAATGAGCAGTTCTTC.

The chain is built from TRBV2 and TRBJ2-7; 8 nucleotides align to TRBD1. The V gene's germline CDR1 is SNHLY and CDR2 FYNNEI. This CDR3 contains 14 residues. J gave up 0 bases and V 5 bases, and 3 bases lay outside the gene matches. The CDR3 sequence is CASSRQGSSYEQYF. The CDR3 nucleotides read TGTGCCAGCAGTAGACAGGGGTCCTCCTACGAGCAGTACTTC. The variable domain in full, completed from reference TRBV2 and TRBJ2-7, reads EPEVTQTPSHQVTQMGQEVILRCVPISNHLYFYWYRQILGQKVEFLVSFYNNEISEKSEIFDDQFSVERPDGSNFTLKIRSTKLEDSAMYFCASSRQGSSYEQYFGPGTRLTVT.

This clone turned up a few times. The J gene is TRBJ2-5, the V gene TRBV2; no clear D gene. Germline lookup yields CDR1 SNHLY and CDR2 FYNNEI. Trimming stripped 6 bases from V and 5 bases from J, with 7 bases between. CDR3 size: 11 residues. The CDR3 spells CASRSLETQYF. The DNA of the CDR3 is TGTGCCAGCAGATCCTTGGAGACCCAGTACTTC.

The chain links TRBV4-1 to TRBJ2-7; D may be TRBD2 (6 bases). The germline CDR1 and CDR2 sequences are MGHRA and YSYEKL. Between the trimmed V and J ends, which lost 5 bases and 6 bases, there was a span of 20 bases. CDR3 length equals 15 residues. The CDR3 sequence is CASSSRDQGMVEQYF. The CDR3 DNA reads TGCGCCAGCAGCTCGCGGGACCAAGGAATGGTCGAGCAGTACTTC.

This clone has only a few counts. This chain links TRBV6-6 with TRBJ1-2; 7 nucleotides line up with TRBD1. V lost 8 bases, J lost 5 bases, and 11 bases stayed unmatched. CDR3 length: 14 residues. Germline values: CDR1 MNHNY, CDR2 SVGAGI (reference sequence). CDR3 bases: TGTGCCAGCCGTCTGGAGGGGGCCGTATATGGCTACACCTTC. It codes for CASRLEGAVYGYTF.

The DNA for the CDR3 is TGTGCCAGCTCACCGGGACAGGGCCTACAAGAGACCCAGTACTTC. It yields the protein CASSPGQGLQETQYF. This chain connects TRBV18 to TRBJ2-5, with 9 bases identical to TRBD1. J lost 2 bases, V lost 3 bases, and 4 bases had no gene match. The CDR3 runs 15 residues. CDR1 and CDR2 from the germline V gene are KGHSH and LQKENI.

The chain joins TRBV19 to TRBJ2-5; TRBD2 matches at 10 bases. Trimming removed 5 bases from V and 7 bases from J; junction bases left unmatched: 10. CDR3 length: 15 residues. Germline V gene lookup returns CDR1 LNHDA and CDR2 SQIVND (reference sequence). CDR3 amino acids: CASSLGGLATPTQYF. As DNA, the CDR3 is TGTGCCAGTAGTCTAGGGGGACTAGCGACACCGACCCAGTACTTC.

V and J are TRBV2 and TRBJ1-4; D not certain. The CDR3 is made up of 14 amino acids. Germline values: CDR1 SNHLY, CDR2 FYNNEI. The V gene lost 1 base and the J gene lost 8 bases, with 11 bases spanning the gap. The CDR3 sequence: CASSEVGSVEKLFF. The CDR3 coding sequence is TGTGCCAGCAGTGAAGTCGGGTCGGTAGAAAAACTGTTTTTT.

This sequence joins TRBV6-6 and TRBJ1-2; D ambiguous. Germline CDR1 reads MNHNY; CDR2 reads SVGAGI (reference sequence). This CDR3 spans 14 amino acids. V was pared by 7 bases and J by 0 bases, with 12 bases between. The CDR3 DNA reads TGTGCCAGCATAAGGGAGACAACTAACTATGGCTACACCTTC. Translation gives CASIRETTNYGYTF.

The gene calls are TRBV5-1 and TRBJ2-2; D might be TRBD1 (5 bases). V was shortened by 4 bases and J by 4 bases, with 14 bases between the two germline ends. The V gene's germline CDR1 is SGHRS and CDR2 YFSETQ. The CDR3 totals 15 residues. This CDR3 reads CASSLRQTSTGELFF. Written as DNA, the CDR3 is TGCGCCAGCAGCCTCCGACAGACAAGCACCGGGGAGCTGTTTTTT.

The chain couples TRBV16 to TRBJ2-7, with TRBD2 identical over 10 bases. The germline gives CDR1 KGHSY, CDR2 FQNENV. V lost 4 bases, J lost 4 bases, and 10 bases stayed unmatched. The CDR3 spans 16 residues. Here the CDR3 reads CASSPPGSSGGYEQYF. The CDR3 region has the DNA TGTGCCAGCAGCCCCCCCGGTAGTAGCGGGGGGTACGAGCAGTACTTC.

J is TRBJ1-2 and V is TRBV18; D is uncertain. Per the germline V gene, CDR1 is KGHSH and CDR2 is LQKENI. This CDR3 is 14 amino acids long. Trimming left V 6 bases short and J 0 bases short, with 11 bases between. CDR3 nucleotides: TGTGCCAGCTCGCCGGCAGGCTCTAACTATGGCTACACCTTC. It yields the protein CASSPAGSNYGYTF.

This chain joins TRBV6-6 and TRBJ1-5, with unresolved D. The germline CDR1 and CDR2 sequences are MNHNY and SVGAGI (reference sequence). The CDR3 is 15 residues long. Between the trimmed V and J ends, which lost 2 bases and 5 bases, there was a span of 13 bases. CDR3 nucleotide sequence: TGTGCCAGCAGTTACGGCGCAGGCCTTGATCAGCCCCAGCATTTT. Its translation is CASSYGAGLDQPQHF.

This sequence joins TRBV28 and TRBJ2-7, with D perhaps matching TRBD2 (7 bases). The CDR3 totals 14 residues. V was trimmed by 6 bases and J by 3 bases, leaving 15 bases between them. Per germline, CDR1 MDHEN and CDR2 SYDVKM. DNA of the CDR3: TGTGCCAGCAGCACTGGGGGGGCTGACTACGAGCAGTACTTC. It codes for CASSTGGADYEQYF.

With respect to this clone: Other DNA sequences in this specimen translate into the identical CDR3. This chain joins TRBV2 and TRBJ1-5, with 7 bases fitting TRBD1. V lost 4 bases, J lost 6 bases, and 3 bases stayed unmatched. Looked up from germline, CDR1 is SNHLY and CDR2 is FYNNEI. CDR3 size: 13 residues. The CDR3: CASSGQGGQPQHF. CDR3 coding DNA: TGTGCCAGCAGTGGACAGGGTGGTCAGCCCCAGCATTTT.

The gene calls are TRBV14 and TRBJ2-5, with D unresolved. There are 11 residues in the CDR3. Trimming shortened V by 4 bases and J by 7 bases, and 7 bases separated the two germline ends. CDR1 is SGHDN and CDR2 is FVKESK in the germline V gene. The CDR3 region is CASSLRGTQYF. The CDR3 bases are TGTGCCAGCAGCCTTCGAGGGACCCAGTACTTC.

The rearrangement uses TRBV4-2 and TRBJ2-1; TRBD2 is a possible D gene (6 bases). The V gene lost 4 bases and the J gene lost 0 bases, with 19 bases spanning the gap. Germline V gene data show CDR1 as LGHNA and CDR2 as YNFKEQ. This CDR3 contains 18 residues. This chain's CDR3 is CASSPWSGAVSSYNEQFF. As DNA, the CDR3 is TGTGCCAGCAGCCCCTGGTCGGGAGCGGTGAGCTCCTACAATGAGCAGTTCTTC.

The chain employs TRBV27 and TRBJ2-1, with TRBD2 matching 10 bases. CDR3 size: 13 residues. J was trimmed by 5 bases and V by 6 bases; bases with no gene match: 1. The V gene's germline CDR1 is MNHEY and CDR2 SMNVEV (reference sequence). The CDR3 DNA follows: TGTGCCAGCAGCGGACTAGCGGACAATGAGCAGTTCTTC. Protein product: CASSGLADNEQFF.

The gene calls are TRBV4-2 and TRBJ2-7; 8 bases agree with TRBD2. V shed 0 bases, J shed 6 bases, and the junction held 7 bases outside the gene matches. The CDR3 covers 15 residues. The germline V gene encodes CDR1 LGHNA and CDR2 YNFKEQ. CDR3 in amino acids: CASSQESGGLGEQYF. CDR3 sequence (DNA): TGTGCCAGCAGCCAAGAATCGGGGGGGCTCGGCGAGCAGTACTTC.

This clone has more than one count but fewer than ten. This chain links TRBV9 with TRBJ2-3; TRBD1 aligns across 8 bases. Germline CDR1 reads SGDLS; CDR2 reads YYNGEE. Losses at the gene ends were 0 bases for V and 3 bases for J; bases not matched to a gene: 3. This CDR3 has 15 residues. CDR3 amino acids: CASSVGDRSTDTQYF. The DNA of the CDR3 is TGTGCCAGCAGCGTAGGGGACAGGTCAACAGATACGCAGTATTTT.

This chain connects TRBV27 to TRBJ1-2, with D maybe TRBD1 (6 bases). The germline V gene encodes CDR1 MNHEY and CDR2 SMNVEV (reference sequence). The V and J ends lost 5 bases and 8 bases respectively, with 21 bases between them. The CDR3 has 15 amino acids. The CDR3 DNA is TGTGCCAGCAGTCCCGGGTGGACAGCACGTTGCGGCTACACCTTC. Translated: CASSPGWTARCGYTF.

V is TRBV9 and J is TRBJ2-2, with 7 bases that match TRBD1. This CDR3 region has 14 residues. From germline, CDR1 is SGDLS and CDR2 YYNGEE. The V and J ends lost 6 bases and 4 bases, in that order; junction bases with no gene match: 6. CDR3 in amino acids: CASTRGRVTGELFF. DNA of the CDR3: TGTGCCAGCACGAGGGGGCGCGTCACCGGGGAGCTGTTTTTT.

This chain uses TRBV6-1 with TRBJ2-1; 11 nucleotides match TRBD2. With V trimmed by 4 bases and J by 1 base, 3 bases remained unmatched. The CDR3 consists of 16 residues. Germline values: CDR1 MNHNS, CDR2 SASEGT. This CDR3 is CASSGPSGGSYNEQFF. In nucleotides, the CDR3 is TGTGCCAGCAGTGGCCCTAGCGGGGGGTCCTACAATGAGCAGTTCTTC.

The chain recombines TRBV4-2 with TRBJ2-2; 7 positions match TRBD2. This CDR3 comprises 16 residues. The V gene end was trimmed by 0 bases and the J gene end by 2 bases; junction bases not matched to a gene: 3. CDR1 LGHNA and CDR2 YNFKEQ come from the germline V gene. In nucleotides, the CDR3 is TGTGCCAGCAGCCAAGATGCTAGCGGCAACACCGGGGAGCTGTTTTTT. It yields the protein CASSQDASGNTGELFF.

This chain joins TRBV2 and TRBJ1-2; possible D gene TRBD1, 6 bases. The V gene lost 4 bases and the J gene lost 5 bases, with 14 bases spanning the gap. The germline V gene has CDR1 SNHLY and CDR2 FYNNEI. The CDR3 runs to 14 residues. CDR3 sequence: CASSGDRTSYGYTF. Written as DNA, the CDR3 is TGTGCCAGCAGTGGAGACAGGACCTCATATGGCTACACCTTC.